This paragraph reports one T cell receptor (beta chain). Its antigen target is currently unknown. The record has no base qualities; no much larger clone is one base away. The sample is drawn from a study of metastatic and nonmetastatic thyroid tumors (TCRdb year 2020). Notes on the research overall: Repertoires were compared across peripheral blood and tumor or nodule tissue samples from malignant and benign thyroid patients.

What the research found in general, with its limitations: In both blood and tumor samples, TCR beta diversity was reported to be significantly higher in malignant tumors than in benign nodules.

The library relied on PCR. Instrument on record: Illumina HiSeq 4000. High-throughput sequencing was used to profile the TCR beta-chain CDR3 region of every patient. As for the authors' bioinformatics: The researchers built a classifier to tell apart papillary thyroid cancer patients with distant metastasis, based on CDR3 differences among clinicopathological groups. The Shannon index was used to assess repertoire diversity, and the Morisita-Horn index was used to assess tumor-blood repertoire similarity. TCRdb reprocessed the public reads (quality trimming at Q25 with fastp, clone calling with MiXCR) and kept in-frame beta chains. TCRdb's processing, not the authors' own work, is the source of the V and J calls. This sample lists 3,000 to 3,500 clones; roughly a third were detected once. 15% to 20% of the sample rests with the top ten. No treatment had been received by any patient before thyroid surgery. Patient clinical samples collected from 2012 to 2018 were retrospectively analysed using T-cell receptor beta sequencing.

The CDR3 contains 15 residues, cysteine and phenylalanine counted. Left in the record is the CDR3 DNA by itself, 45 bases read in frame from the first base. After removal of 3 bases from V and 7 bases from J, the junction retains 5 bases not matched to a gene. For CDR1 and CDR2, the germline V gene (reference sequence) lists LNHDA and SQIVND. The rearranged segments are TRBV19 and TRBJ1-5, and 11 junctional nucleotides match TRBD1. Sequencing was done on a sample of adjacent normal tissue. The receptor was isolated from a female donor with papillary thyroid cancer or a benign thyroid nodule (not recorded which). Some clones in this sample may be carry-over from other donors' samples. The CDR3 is CASSIQDRGPQPQHF. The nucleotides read TGTGCCAGTAGTATTCAGGACAGGGGGCCCCAGCCCCAGCATTTT.